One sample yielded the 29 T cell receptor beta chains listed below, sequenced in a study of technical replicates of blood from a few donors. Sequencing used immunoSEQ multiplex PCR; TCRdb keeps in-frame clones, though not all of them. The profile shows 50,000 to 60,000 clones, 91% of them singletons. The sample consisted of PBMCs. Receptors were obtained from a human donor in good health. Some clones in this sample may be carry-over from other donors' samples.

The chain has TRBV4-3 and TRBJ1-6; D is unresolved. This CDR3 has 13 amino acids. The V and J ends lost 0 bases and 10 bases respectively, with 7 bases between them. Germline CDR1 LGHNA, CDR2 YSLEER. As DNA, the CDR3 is TGCGCCAGCAGCCAAGACAGGATCTCACCCCTCCACTTT. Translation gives CASSQDRISPLHF.

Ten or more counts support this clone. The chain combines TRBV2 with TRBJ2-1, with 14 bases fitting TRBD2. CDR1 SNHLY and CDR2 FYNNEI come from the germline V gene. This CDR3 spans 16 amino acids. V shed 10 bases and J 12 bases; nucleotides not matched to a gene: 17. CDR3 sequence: CATVKTGTSGSLGQFF. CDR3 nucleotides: TGTGCCACGGTTAAGACCGGGACTAGCGGGAGCCTAGGGCAGTTCTTC.

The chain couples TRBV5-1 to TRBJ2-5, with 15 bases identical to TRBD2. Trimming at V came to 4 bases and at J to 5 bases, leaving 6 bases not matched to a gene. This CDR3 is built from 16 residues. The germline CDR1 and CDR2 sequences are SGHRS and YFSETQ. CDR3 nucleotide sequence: TGCGCCAGCAGCGCCGGGACTAGCGGGAGGTCGGAGACCCAGTACTTC. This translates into CASSAGTSGRSETQYF. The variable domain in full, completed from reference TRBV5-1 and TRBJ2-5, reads KAGVTQTPRYLIKTRGQQVTLSCSPISGHRSVSWYQQTPGQGLQFLFEYFSETQRNKGNFPGRFSGRQFSNSRSEMNVSTLELGDSALYLCASSAGTSGRSETQYFGPGTRLLVL.

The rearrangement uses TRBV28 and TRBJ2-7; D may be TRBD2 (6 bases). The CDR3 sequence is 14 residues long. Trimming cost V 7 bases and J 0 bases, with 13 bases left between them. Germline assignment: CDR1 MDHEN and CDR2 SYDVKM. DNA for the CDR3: TGTGCCAGCACCGAAGGAGGGCTCTCCTACGAGCAGTACTTC. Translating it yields CASTEGGLSYEQYF. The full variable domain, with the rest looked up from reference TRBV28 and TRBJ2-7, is DVKVTQSSRYLVKRTGEKVFLECVQDMDHENMFWYRQDPGLGLRLIYFSYDVKMKEKGDIPEGYSVSREKKERFSLILESASTNQTSMYLCASTEGGLSYEQYFGPGTRLTVT.

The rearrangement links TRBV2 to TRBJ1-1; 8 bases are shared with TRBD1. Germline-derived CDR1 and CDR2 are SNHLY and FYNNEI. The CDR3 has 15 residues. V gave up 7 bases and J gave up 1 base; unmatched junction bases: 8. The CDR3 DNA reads TGTGCCAGCAAGTCGGCAGGGGGCCCGAACACTGAAGCTTTCTTT. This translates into CASKSAGGPNTEAFF.

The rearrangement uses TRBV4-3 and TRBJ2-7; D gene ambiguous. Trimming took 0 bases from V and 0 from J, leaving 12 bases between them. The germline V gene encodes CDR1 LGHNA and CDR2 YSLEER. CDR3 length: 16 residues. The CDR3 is CASSQDPPPSSYEQYF. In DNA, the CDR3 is TGCGCCAGCAGCCAAGATCCCCCACCCAGCTCCTACGAGCAGTACTTC.

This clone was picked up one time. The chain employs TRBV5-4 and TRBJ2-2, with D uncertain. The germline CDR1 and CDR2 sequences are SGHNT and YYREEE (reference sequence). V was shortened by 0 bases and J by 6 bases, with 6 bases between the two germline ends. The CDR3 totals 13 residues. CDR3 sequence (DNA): TGTGCCAGCAGCTTGGCCCCATCCGGGGAGCTGTTTTTT. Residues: CASSLAPSGELFF.

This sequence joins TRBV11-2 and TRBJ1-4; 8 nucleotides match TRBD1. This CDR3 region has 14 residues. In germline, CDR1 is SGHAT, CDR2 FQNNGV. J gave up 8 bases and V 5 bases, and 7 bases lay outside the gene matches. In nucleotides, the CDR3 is TGTGCCAGCAGCATGGCAGGGGGCAGGGAAAAACTGTTTTTT. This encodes CASSMAGGREKLFF. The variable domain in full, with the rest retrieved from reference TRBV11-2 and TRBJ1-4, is EAGVAQSPRYKIIEKRQSVAFWCNPISGHATLYWYQQILGQGPKLLIQFQNNGVVDDSQLPKDRFSAERLKGVDSTLKIQPAKLEDSAVYLCASSMAGGREKLFFGSGTQLSVL.

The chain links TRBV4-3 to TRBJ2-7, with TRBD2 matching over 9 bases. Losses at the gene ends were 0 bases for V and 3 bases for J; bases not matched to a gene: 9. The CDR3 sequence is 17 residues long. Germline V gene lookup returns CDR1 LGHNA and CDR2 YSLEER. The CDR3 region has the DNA TGCGCCAGCAGCCAAGATGGTATCGGTAGCGGGGGCTACGAGCAGTACTTC. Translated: CASSQDGIGSGGYEQYF.

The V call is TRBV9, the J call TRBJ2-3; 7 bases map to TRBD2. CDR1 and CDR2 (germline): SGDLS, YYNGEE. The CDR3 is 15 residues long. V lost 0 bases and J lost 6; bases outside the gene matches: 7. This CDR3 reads CASSVDGWGGDTQYF. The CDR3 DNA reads TGTGCCAGCAGCGTAGATGGTTGGGGGGGTGATACGCAGTATTTT.

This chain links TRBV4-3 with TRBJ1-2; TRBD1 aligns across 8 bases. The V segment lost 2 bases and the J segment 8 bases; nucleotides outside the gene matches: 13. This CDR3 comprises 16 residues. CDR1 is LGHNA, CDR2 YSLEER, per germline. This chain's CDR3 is CASSQQGDRWNEGYTF. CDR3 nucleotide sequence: TGCGCCAGCAGCCAACAAGGGGACAGGTGGAATGAGGGCTACACCTTC.

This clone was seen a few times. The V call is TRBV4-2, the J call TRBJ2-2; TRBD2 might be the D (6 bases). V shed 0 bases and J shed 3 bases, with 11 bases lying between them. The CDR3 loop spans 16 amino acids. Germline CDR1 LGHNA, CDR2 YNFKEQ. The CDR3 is CASSQEPGAYTGELFF. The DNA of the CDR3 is TGTGCCAGCAGCCAAGAGCCGGGAGCCTACACCGGGGAGCTGTTTTTT.

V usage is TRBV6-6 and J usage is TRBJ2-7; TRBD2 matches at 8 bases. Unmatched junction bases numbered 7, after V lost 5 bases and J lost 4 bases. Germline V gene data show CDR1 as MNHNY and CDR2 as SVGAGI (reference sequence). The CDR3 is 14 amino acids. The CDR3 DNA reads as TGTGCCAGCAGTCGAGGGACTAGAAGTTACGAGCAGTACTTC. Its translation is CASSRGTRSYEQYF.

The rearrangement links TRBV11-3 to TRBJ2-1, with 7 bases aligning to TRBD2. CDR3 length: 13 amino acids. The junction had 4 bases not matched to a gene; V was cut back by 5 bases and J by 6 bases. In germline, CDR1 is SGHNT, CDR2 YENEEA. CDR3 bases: TGTGCCAGCAGCCCGGGGGGAGGCAATGAGCAGTTCTTC. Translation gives CASSPGGGNEQFF.

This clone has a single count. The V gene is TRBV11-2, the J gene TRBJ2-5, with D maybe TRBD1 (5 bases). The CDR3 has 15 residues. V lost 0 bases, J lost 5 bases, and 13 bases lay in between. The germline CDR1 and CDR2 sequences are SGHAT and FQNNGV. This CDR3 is CASSLDHGAQETQYF. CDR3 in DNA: TGTGCCAGCAGCTTAGATCATGGGGCTCAGGAGACCCAGTACTTC.

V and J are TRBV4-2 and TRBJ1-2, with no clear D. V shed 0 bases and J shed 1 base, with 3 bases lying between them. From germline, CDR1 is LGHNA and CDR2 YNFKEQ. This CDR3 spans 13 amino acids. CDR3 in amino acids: CASSQEHNYGYTF. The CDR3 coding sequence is TGTGCCAGCAGCCAAGAACATAACTATGGCTACACCTTC.

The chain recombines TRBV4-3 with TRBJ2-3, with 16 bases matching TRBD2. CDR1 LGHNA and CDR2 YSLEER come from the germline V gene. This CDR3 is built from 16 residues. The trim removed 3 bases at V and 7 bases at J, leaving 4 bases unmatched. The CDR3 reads CASSQGLAGGPHTQYF. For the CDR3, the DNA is TGCGCCAGCAGCCAGGGACTAGCGGGGGGGCCACATACGCAGTATTTT.

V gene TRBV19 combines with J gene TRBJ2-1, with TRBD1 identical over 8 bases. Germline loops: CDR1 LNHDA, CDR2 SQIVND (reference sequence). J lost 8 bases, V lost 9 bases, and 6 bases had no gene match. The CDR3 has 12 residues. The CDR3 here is CASTDRADEQFF. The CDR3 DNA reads TGTGCCAGCACGGACAGGGCGGATGAGCAGTTCTTC.

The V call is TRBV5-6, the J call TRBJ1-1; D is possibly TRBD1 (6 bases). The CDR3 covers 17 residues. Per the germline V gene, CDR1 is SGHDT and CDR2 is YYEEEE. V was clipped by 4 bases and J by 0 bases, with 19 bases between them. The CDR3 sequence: CASSRRTERTMNTEAFF. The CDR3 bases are TGTGCCAGCAGCCGAAGGACAGAAAGAACAATGAACACTGAAGCTTTCTTT.

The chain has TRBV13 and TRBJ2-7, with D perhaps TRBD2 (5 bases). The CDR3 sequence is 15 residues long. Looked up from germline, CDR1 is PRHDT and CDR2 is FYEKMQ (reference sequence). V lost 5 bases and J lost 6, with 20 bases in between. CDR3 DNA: TGTGCCAGCAGCCCGCAGTGGCCTGGAGGAGCCGAGCAGTACTTC. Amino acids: CASSPQWPGGAEQYF. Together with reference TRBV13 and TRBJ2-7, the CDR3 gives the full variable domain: AAGVIQSPRHLIKEKRETATLKCYPIPRHDTVYWYQQGPGQDPQFLISFYEKMQSDKGSIPDRFSAQQFSDYHSELNMSSLELGDSALYFCASSPQWPGGAEQYFGPGTRLTVT.

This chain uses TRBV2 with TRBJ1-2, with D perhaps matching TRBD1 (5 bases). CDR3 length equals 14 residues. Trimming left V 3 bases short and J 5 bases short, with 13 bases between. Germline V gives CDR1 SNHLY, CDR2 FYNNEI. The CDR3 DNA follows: TGTGCCAGCAGTGATATGGGGGGGGATTATGGCTACACCTTC. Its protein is CASSDMGGDYGYTF.

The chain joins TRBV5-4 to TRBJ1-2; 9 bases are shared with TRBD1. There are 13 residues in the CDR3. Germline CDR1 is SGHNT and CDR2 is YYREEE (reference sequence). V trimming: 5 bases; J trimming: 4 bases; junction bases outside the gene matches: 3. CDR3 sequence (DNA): TGTGCCAGCAGACGGACAGGGGCCTATGGCTACACCTTC. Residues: CASRRTGAYGYTF.

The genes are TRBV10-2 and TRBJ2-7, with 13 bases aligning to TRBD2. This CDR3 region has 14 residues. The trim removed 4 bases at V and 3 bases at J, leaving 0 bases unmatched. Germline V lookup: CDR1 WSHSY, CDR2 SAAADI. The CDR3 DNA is TGCGCCAGCAGTGGGACTAGCGGGGGCTACGAGCAGTACTTC. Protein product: CASSGTSGGYEQYF.

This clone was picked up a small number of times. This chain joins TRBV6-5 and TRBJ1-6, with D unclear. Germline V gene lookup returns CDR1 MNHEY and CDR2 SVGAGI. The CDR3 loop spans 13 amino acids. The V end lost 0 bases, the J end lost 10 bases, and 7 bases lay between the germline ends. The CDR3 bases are TGTGCCAGCAGTTACTCTAGTAAATCACCCCTCCACTTT. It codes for CASSYSSKSPLHF.

In DNA form, the CDR3 reads TGTGCCAGCAGCTGGGGGACTCCTCCTGACGAGCAGTACTTC. Protein sequence: CASSWGTPPDEQYF. This chain uses TRBV5-6 with TRBJ2-7, with a weak D call TRBD2 (6 bases). V lost 3 bases and J 5 bases, leaving 15 bases between the germline ends. This CDR3 has 14 amino acids. Germline V gene data show CDR1 as SGHDT and CDR2 as YYEEEE.

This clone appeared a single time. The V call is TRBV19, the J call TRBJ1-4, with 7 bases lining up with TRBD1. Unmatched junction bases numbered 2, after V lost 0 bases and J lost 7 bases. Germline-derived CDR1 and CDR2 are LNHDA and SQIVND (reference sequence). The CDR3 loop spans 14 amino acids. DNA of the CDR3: TGTGCCAGTAGTATAGACCGACAGGGTGAAAAACTGTTTTTT. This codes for CASSIDRQGEKLFF.

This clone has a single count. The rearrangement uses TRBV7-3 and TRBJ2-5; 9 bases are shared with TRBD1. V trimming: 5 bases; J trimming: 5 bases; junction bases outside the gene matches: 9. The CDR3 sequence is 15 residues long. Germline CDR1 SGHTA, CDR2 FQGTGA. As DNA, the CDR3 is TGTGCCAGCAGCGAACAGGGGGCGGTTTGGGAGACCCAGTACTTC. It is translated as CASSEQGAVWETQYF.

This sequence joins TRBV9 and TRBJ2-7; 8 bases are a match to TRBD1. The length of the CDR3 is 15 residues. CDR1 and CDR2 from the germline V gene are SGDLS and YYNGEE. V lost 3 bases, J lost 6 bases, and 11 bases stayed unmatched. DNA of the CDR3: TGTGCCAGCAGCGCATCCGTGACAGGGGTTTCCGAGCAGTACTTC. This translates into CASSASVTGVSEQYF. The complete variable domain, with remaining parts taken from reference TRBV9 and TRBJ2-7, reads DSGVTQTPKHLITATGQRVTLRCSPRSGDLSVYWYQQSLDQGLQFLIQYYNGEERAKGNILERFSAQQFPDLHSELNLSSLELGDSALYFCASSASVTGVSEQYFGPGTRLTVT.

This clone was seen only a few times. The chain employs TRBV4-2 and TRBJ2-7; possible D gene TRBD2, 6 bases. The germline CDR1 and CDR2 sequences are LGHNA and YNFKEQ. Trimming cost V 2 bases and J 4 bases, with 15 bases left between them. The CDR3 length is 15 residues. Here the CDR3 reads CASSQQGGDFYEQYF. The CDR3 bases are TGTGCCAGCAGCCAACAAGGAGGGGACTTTTACGAGCAGTACTTC.